The entry that follows covers one T cell receptor beta chain sequence. The antigen remains unidentified. The same CDR3 arises from other DNA sequences in this sample as well. Per the germline V gene, CDR1 is SGHTA and CDR2 is FQGNSA. Unmatched junction bases numbered 2, after V lost 6 bases and J lost 2 bases. The CDR3 length is 14 residues. PCR employed 60 Vbeta and 13 Jbeta primers. TCRdb keeps only in-frame clones here, not all; method: immunoSEQ multiplex PCR. The table includes under 130,000 clones, more than 60% detected once. The source of the sample is a study of cytomegalovirus exposure and HLA in healthy donors. Study-level findings and limits: It was reportedly the case that the classifier diagnosed cytomegalovirus status with high specificity and sensitivity.

V gene TRBV7-2 combines with J gene TRBJ2-7, with 12 positions matching TRBD1. Sequencing was done on a sample of PBMCs. The receptor was derived from a man younger than 45 in good health and CMV-seronegative. Here the CDR3 DNA reads TGTGCCAGCAGTCGGGACAGGGGGCCCTACGAGCAGTACTTC. Protein: CASSRDRGPYEQYF. Full variable domain (outside the CDR3, taken from reference TRBV7-2 and TRBJ2-7): GAGVSQSPSNKVTEKGKDVELRCDPISGHTALYWYRQSLGQGLEFLIYFQGNSAPDKSGLPSDRFSAERTGGSVSTLTIQRTQQEDSAVYLCASSRDRGPYEQYFGPGTRLTVT.